This TCR beta chain was sequenced for a study of cytomegalovirus exposure and HLA in healthy donors. Some clones are missing from TCRdb's copy, which holds only in-frame ones; the method was immunoSEQ multiplex PCR. The sample yields approximately 280,000 clones, approximately 88% seen once. Germline loops: CDR1 SNHLY, CDR2 FYNNEI. Trimming shortened V by 6 bases and J by 0 bases, and 11 bases separated the two germline ends. The CDR3 contains 14 residues. The sequenced material came from PBMCs. The receptor's source is a woman between 18 and 30 years old in good health and CMV-seronegative. The chain has TRBV2 and TRBJ1-1; possible D gene TRBD1, 6 bases. The CDR3 region is CASRAQGMNTEAFF. The CDR3 DNA is TGTGCCAGCAGGGCACAGGGTATGAACACTGAAGCTTTCTTT.